This T cell receptor beta chain was found in a study of shared T cell receptors in the human thymus. Generated by immunoSEQ multiplex PCR, the TCRdb table keeps only in-frame clones and is missing some. This table has roughly 410,000 clones, roughly 94% appearing once. Trimming cost V 4 bases and J 9 bases; bases outside gene matches: 8. CDR3 size: 15 residues. CDR1 is MNHNS, CDR2 SASEGT, per germline. This clone has just a few counts. The sample consisted of thymocytes. The rearrangement uses TRBV6-1 and TRBJ2-7; 14 bases fit TRBD2. This receptor was identified in a human donor. CDR3 coding DNA: TGTGCCAGCAGTGTTCCGGGACTAGCGGGAGTTCGGCAGTACTTC. Amino acid sequence: CASSVPGLAGVRQYF.